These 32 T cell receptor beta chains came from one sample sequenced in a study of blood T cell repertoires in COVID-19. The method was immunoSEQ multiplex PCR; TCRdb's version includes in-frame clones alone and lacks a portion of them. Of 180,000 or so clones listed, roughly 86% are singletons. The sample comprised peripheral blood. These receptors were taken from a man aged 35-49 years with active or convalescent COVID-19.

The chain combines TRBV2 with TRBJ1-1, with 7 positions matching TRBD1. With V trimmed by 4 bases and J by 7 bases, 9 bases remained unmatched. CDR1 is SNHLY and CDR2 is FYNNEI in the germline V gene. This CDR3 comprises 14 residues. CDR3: CASSASNRGSEAFF. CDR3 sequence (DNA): TGTGCCAGCAGTGCCTCTAACAGGGGTAGTGAAGCTTTCTTT.

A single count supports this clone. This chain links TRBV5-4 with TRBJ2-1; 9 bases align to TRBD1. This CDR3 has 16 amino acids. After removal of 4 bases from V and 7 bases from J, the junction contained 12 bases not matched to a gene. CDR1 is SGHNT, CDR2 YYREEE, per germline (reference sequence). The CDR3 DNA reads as TGTGCCAGCAGCATACCGGGACAGGGTCGGTATAATGAGCAGTTCTTC. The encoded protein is CASSIPGQGRYNEQFF.

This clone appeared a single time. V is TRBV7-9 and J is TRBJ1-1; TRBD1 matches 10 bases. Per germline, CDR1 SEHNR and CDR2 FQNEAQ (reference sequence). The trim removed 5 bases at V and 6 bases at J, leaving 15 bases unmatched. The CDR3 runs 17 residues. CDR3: CASSPRDRGSEVPEAFF. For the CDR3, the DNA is TGTGCCAGCAGCCCCCGGGACAGGGGATCGGAGGTCCCTGAAGCTTTCTTT.

CDR3 coding DNA: TGTGCCAGCAGTCATAACTCCCGAGGCGGCCAGCCCCAGCATTTT. Protein: CASSHNSRGGQPQHF. V gene TRBV27 combines with J gene TRBJ1-5, with D uncertain. Germline lookup yields CDR1 MNHEY and CDR2 SMNVEV (reference sequence). The CDR3 runs 15 residues. Trimming took off 5 bases at V and 7 bases at J, with 18 bases between the two ends.

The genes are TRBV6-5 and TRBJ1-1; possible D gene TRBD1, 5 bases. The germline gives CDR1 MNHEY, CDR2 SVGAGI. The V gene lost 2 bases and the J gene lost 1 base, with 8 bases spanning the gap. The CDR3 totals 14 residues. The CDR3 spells CASSYERGNTEAFF. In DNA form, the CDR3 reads TGTGCCAGCAGTTACGAAAGGGGGAACACTGAAGCTTTCTTT.

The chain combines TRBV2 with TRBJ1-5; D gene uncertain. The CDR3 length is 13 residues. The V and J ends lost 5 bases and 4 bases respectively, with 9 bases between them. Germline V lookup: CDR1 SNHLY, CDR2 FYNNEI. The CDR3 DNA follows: TGTGCCAGCAGTCCCGCAGGTAATCAGCCCCAGCATTTT. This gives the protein CASSPAGNQPQHF.

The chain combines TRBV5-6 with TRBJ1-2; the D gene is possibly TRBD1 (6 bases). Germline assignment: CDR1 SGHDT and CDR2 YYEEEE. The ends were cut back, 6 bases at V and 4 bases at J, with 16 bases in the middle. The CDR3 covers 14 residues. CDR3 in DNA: TGTGCCAGCACCACCGGGGGGGGCACCTATGGCTACACCTTC. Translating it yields CASTTGGGTYGYTF.

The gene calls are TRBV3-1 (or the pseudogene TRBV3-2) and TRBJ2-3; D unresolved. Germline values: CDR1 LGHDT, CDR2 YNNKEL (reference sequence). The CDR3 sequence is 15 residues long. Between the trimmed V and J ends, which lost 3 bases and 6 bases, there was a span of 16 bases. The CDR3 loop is CASSHPPGGEDTQYF. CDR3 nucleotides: TGTGCCAGCAGCCATCCCCCCGGCGGAGAGGATACGCAGTATTTT.

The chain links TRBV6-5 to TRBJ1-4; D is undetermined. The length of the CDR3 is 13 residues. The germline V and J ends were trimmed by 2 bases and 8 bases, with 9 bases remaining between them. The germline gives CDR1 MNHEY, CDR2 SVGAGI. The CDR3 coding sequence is TGTGCCAGCAGTTACCTAGGGAGGGAAAAACTGTTTTTT. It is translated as CASSYLGREKLFF.

The CDR3 protein is CASSLVSGGDGRNEQFF. The CDR3 nucleotides are TGTGCCAGCAGCTTAGTATCGGGGGGGGATGGTCGCAATGAGCAGTTCTTC. The rearrangement joins TRBV11-2 to TRBJ2-1, with 8 bases that match TRBD2. The V gene's germline CDR1 is SGHAT and CDR2 FQNNGV. This CDR3 is built from 17 residues. Losses at the gene ends were 1 base for V and 6 bases for J; bases not matched to a gene: 11.

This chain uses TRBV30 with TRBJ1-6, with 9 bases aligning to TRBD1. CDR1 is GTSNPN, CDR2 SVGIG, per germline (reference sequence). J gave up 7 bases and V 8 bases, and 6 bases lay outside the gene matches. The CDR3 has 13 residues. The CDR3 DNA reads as TGTGCCCGCGGGACAGGGAGAAATTCACCCCTCCACTTT. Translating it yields CARGTGRNSPLHF. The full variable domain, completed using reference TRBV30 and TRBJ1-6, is SQTIHQWPATLVQPVGSPLSLECTVEGTSNPNLYWYRQAAGRGLQLLFYSVGIGQISSEVPQNLSASRPQDRQFILSSKKLLLSDSGFYLCARGTGRNSPLHFGNGTRLTVT.

The CDR3 DNA reads TGCGCCAGCAGCCAAGTTTCTAGCACAGATACGCAGTATTTT. Residues: CASSQVSSTDTQYF. The rearrangement joins TRBV4-1 to TRBJ2-3; D gene unclear. The CDR3 extends over 14 amino acids. The germline V gene encodes CDR1 MGHRA and CDR2 YSYEKL. Trimming left V 1 base short and J 0 bases short, with 5 bases between.

CDR3 amino acids: CASSISGDRTPQHF. In DNA form, the CDR3 reads TGTGCCAGCAGCATTTCAGGGGACCGGACGCCCCAGCATTTT. The chain couples TRBV5-4 to TRBJ1-5; the D gene is possibly TRBD1 (6 bases). CDR3 size: 14 residues. With 4 bases removed from V and 9 bases from J, the gap between germline ends came to 17 bases. The germline CDR1 and CDR2 sequences are SGHNT and YYREEE (reference sequence).

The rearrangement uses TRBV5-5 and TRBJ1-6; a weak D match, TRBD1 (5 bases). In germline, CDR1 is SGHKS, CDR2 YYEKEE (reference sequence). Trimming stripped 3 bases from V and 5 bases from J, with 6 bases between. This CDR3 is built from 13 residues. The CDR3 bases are TGTGCCAGCAGCTCGACAGATAATTCACCCCTCCACTTT. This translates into CASSSTDNSPLHF.

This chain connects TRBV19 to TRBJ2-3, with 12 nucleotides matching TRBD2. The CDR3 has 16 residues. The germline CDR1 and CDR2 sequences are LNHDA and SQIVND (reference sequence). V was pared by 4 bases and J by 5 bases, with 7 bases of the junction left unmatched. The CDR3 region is CASSTTSGGVVDTQYF. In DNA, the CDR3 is TGTGCCAGTAGTACGACTAGCGGGGGTGTAGTAGATACGCAGTATTTT.

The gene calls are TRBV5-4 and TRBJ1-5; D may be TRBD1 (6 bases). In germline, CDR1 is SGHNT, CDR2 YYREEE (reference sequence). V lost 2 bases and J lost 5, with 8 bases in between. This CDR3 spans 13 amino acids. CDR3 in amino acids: CASSLNRDQPQHF. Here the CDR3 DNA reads TGTGCCAGCAGCTTAAACAGGGATCAGCCCCAGCATTTT. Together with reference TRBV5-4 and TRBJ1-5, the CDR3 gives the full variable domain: ETGVTQSPTHLIKTRGQQVTLRCSSQSGHNTVSWYQQALGQGPQFIFQYYREEENGRGNFPPRFSGLQFPNYSSELNVNALELDDSALYLCASSLNRDQPQHFGDGTRLSIL.

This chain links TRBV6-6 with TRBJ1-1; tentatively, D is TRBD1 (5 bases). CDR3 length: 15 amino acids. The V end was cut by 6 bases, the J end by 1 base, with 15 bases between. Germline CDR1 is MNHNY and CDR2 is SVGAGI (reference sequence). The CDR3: CASSQVGARNTEAFF. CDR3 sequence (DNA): TGTGCCAGCAGCCAGGTTGGGGCAAGGAACACTGAAGCTTTCTTT.

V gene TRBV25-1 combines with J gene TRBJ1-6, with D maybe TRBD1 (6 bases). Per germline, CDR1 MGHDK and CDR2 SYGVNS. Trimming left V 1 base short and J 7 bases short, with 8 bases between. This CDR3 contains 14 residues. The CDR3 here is CASSEWTENSPLHF. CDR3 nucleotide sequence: TGTGCCAGCAGTGAATGGACAGAAAATTCACCCCTCCACTTT.

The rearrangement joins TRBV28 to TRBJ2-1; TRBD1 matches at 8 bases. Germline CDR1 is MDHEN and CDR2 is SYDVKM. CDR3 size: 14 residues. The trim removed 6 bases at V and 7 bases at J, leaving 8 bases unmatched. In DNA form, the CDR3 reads TGTGCCAGCAGCTACACCCAGGGGGCGAATGAGCAGTTCTTC. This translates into CASSYTQGANEQFF.

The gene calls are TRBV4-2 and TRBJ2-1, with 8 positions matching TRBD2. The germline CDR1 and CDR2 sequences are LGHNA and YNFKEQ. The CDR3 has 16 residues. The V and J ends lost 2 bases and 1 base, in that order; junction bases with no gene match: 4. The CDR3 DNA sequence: TGTGCCAGCAGCCAACAAAGCGGGGGTTCCTACAATGAGCAGTTCTTC. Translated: CASSQQSGGSYNEQFF.

The CDR3: CASTPRGQGWDEQYF. The CDR3, as DNA: TGTGCCAGCACCCCGAGGGGACAGGGGTGGGACGAGCAGTACTTC. The chain couples TRBV6-5 to TRBJ2-7, with 10 bases that match TRBD1. The germline V gene has CDR1 MNHEY and CDR2 SVGAGI. This CDR3 has 15 amino acids. The ends lost 7 bases at V and 5 bases at J; junction bases unmatched: 11.

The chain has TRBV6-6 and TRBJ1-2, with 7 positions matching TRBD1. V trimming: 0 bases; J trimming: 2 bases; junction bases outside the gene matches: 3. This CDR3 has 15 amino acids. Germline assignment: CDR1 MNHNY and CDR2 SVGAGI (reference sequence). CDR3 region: CASSYSGDRNYGYTF. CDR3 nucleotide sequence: TGTGCCAGCAGTTACTCTGGGGACAGAAACTATGGCTACACCTTC.

The DNA of the CDR3 is TGTGCCAGCAGGACAGTTGGAAACACCATATATTTT. This sequence encodes CASRTVGNTIYF. This chain uses TRBV2 with TRBJ1-3; maybe TRBD1 (5 bases). The V and J ends lost 6 bases and 3 bases respectively, with 6 bases between them. Germline V gene sequence: CDR1 SNHLY, CDR2 FYNNEI. The CDR3 length is 12 residues.

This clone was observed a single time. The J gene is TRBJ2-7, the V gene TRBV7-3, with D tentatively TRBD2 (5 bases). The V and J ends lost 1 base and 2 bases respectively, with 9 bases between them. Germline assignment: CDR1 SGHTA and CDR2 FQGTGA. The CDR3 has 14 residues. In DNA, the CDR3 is TGTGCCAGCAGCTTAAATGGGGAGACCTACGAGCAGTACTTC. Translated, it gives CASSLNGETYEQYF.

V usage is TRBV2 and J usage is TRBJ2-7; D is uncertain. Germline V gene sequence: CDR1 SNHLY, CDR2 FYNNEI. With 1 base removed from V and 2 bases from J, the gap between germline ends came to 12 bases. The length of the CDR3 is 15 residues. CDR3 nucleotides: TGTGCCAGCAGTGAAGGCCGCAGGCAAGCCTACGAGCAGTACTTC. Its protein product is CASSEGRRQAYEQYF. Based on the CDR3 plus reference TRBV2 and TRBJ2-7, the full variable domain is EPEVTQTPSHQVTQMGQEVILRCVPISNHLYFYWYRQILGQKVEFLVSFYNNEISEKSEIFDDQFSVERPDGSNFTLKIRSTKLEDSAMYFCASSEGRRQAYEQYFGPGTRLTVT.

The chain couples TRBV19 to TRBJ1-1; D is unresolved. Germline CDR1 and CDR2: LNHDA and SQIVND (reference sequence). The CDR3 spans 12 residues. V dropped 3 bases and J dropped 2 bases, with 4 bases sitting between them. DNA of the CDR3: TGTGCCAGTAGTATGAGCAACACTGAAGCTTTCTTT. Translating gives CASSMSNTEAFF.

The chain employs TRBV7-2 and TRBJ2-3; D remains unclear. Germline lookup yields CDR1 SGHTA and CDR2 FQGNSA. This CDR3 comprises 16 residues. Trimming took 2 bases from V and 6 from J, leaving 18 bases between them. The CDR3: CASSLQAGPLSDTQYF. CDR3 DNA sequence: TGTGCCAGCAGCTTACAGGCAGGCCCCTTATCGGATACGCAGTATTTT.

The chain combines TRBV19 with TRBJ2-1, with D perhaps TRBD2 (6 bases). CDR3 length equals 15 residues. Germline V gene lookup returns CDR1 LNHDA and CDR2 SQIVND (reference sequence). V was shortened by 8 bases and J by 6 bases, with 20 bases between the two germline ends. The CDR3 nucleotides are TGTGCCAGTTCCGTCGGGCGGGGCCCCCGCAATGAGCAGTTCTTC. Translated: CASSVGRGPRNEQFF.

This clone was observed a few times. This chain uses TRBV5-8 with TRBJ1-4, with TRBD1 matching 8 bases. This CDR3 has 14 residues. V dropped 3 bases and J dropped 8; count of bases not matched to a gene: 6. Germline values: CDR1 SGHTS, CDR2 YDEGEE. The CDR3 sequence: CASSSRTGYEKLFF. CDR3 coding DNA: TGTGCCAGCAGCTCCCGGACAGGGTACGAAAAACTGTTTTTT.

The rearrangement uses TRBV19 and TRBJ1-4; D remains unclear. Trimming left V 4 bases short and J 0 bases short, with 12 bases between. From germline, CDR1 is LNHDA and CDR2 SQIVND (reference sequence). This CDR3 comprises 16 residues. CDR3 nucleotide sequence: TGTGCCAGTAGTAGCGGCGGAGTTGCAACTAATGAAAAACTGTTTTTT. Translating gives CASSSGGVATNEKLFF.

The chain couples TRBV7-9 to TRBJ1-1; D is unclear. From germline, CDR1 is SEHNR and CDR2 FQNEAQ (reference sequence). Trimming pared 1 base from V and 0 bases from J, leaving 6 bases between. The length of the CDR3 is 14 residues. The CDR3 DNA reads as TGTGCCAGCAGCTTAGGTCAGATGAACACTGAAGCTTTCTTT. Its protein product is CASSLGQMNTEAFF.

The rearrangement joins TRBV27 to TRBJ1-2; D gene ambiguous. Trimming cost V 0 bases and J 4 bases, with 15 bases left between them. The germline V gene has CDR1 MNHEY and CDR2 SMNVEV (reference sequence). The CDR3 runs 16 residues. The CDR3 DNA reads TGTGCCAGCAGTTTATCGATGGCAGGTAATTCCTATGGCTACACCTTC. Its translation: CASSLSMAGNSYGYTF.